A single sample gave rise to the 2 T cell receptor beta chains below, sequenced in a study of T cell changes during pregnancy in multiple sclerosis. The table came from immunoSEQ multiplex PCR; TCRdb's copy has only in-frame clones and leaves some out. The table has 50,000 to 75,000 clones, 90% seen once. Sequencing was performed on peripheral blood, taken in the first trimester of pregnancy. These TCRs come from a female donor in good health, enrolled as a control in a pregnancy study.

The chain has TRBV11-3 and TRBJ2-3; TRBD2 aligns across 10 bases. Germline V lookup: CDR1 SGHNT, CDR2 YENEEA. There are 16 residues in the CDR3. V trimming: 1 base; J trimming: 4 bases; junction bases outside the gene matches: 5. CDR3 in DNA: TGTGCCAGCAGCTTAGTTCTAGCGGGAGCGGCAGATACGCAGTATTTT. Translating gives CASSLVLAGAADTQYF.

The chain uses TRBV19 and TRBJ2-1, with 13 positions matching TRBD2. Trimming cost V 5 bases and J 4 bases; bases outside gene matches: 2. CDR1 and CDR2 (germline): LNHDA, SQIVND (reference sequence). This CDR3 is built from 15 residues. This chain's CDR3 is CASSRTSGRYNEQFF. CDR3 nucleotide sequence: TGTGCCAGTAGTCGGACTAGCGGGAGATACAATGAGCAGTTCTTC.